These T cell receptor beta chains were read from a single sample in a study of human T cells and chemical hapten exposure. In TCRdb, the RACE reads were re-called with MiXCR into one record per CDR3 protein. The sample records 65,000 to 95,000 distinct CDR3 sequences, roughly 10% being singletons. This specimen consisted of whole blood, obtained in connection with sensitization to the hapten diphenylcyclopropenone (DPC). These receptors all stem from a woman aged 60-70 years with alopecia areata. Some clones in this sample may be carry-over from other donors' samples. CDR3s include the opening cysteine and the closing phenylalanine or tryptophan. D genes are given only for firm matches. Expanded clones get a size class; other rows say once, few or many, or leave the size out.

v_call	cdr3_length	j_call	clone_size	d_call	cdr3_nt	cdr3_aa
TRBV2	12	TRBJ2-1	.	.	TGTGCCAGCAGGAGGATAGCGAATGAGCAGTTCTTC	CASRRIANEQFF
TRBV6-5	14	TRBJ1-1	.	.	TGTGCCAGCAGTGCCCGGACAGACCTTGATGAAGCTTTCTTT	CASSARTDLDEAFF
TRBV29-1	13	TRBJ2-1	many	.	TGCAGCGTTGACCTTAACTCCTACAATGAGCAGTTCTTC	CSVDLNSYNEQFF
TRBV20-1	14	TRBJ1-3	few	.	TGCAGTGCTAGAGCGGGGACGGCCGGAAACACCATATATTTT	CSARAGTAGNTIYF
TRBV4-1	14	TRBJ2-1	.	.	TGCGCCAGCAGCCCCCGGGACGGGGCCAGGGAGCAGTTCTTC	CASSPRDGAREQFF
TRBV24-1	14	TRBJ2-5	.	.	TGTGCCACCAGTGATTCGGGACCAATAGAGACCCAGTACTTC	CATSDSGPIETQYF
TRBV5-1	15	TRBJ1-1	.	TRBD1	TGCGCCAGCAGCTGGATGGGACAGGGGTCCACTGAAGCTTTCTTT	CASSWMGQGSTEAFF
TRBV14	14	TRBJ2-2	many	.	TGTGCCAGCAGCCAAGATTTCAACACCGGGGAGCTGTTTTTT	CASSQDFNTGELFF
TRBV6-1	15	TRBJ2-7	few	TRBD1	TGTGCCAGCAGACGGGACAGGGGATCAACCTACGAGCAGTACTTC	CASRRDRGSTYEQYF
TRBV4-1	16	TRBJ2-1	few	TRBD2	TGCGCCAGCAGCCAAGATAGGACTAGCGGGGGCAATGAGCAGTTCTTC	CASSQDRTSGGNEQFF
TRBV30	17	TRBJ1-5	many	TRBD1	TGTGCCTGGAGTCGGTCAGGGGGCGCCGTTAGCAATCAGCCCCAGCATTTT	CAWSRSGGAVSNQPQHF
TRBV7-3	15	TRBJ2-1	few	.	TGTGCCAGCAGCTTAATGGTCTCGCTGACCAATGAGCAGTTCTTC	CASSLMVSLTNEQFF
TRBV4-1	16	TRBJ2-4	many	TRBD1	TGCGCCAGCAGCCAAGATGGGACAGGGGGAGAAAACATTCAGTACTTC	CASSQDGTGGENIQYF
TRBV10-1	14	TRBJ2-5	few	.	TGCGCCAGCAGTACAGGGACCATCGGGGAGACCCAGTACTTC	CASSTGTIGETQYF
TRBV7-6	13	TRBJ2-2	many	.	TGTGCCAGCAGCGTCGGAAACACCGGGGAGCTGTTTTTT	CASSVGNTGELFF
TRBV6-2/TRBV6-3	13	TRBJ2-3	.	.	TGTGCCAGCAGTTACTCGAGGGACTCAGGGCAGTATTTT	CASSYSRDSGQYF
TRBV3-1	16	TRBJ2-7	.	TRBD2	TGTGCCAGCAGCCTCGCCAGCGGGGGAGAAGCCTACGAGCAGTACTTC	CASSLASGGEAYEQYF
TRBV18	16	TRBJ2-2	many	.	TGTGCCAGCTCACCGGCTAGCCCGAGGAACACCGGGGAGCTGTTTTTT	CASSPASPRNTGELFF
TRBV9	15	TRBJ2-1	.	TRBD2	TGTGCCAGCAGCGTAGCAGCGGGGGACTACAATGAGCAGTTCTTC	CASSVAAGDYNEQFF
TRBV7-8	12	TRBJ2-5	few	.	TGTGCCAGCAACACGTGGTTGGAGACCCAGTACTTC	CASNTWLETQYF
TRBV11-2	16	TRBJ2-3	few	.	TGTGCCAGCAGCGTAGGGAAGGGGGGCCGTCCAGATACGCAGTATTTT	CASSVGKGGRPDTQYF
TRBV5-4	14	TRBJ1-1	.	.	TGTGCCAGCAGCTCACAGGCTGAGTACACTGAAGCTTTCTTT	CASSSQAEYTEAFF
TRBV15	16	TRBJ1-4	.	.	TGTGCCACCAGCAGAGAAGCGGGAGCGACTAATGAAAAACTGTTTTTT	CATSREAGATNEKLFF
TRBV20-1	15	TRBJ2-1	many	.	TGCAGTGCTTTCCCGGTGGACACGAGCTTCAATGAGCAGTTCTTC	CSAFPVDTSFNEQFF
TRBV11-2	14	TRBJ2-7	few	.	TGTGCCAGCAGCTTAGAACAGGGTCCCTACGAGCAGTACTTC	CASSLEQGPYEQYF
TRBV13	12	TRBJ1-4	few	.	TGTGCCAGCAGCATTTATAATGAAAAACTGTTTTTT	CASSIYNEKLFF
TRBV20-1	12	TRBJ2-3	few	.	TGCAGTGCTTCTGCGGGCACAGATACGCAGTATTTT	CSASAGTDTQYF
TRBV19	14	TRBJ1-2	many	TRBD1	TGTGCCAGTAGTCCTAAGCGCGACAGGGGAAGCTACACCTTC	CASSPKRDRGSYTF
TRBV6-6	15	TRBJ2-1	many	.	TGTGCCAGCAGTTACCGTGGTAGTTGGGGCAATGAGCAGTTCTTC	CASSYRGSWGNEQFF
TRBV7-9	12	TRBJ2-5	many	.	TGTGCCAGCAGCTTGACCCAAGAGACCCAGTACTTC	CASSLTQETQYF
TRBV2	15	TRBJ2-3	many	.	TGTGCCAGCAGTCAAGACGGAGGGGCCGCAGATACGCAGTATTTT	CASSQDGGAADTQYF
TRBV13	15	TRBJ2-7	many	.	TGTGCCAGCAGCGTCAGGGGCCTGGGCTCCTACGAGCAGTACTTC	CASSVRGLGSYEQYF
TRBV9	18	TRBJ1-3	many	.	TGTGCCAGCAGCGTAGCGGGGGAGCCAGGGCTAGGCGGAAACACCATATATTTT	CASSVAGEPGLGGNTIYF
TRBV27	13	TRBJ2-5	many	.	TGTGCCAGCAGTTTACGGGAGCAAGAGACCCAGTACTTC	CASSLREQETQYF